Listed here are 5 T cell receptor beta chains from one sample, sequenced in a study of cytomegalovirus exposure and HLA in healthy donors (dated by TCRdb to about 2017). The library came from the immunoSEQ multiplex PCR assay. For the multiplex PCR, a mixture combining 60 forward primers for TCR Vbeta segments and 13 reverse primers for TCR Jbeta segments was used. What TCRdb holds here is the immuneACCESS table cut down to in-frame rearrangements. Part of the clones is not present; checked against another copy, under half of the missing clones reflect an unresolved V gene, and the others are unexplained. The table for this sample lists around 26,000 clones. The ten largest clones represent under 20% of the sample. The sequenced sample consisted of PBMCs. The source of these receptors is a male donor in good health and CMV-seropositive.

The gene calls are TRBV4-3 and TRBJ2-2; no firm D call. Per germline, CDR1 LGHNA and CDR2 YSLEER. The CDR3 is 11 amino acids. V was cut by 6 bases and J by 6 bases, with 5 bases left in between. The CDR3 is CASRSSGELFF. CDR3 in DNA: TGCGCCAGCAGGTCGTCCGGGGAGCTGTTTTTT.

This chain connects TRBV5-1 to TRBJ2-7; maybe TRBD1 (6 bases). Trimming pared 0 bases from V and 0 bases from J, leaving 10 bases between. The CDR3 is made up of 15 amino acids. Per germline, CDR1 SGHRS and CDR2 YFSETQ. CDR3 in amino acids: CASSLAAGASYEQYF. CDR3 nucleotides: TGCGCCAGCAGCTTGGCGGCAGGGGCCTCCTACGAGCAGTACTTC.

The chain uses TRBV11-3 and TRBJ1-5; unclear D gene. The germline V gene encodes CDR1 SGHNT and CDR2 YENEEA. V was pared by 5 bases and J by 9 bases, with 11 bases between. This CDR3 contains 12 residues. The CDR3 nucleotides read TGTGCCAGCAGCGCCCCCTATTTGCCCCAGCATTTT. Protein sequence: CASSAPYLPQHF.

DNA for the CDR3: TGTGCCTGGAGGGCCGGGACTAGCGACACCGGGGAGCTGTTTTTT. It translates to CAWRAGTSDTGELFF. The chain combines TRBV30 with TRBJ2-2; TRBD2 agrees at 10 bases. CDR3 size: 15 residues. CDR1 and CDR2 (germline): GTSNPN, SVGIG (reference sequence). The trim removed 3 bases at V and 3 bases at J, leaving 4 bases unmatched.

The chain uses TRBV7-9 and TRBJ2-7; TRBD2 aligns across 9 bases. The CDR3 consists of 12 residues. In germline, CDR1 is SEHNR, CDR2 FQNEAQ (reference sequence). Germline trimming cut 6 bases from V and 6 bases from J; bases unmatched to any gene: 3. CDR3 in amino acids: CASRAGGREQYF. For the CDR3, the DNA is TGTGCCAGCAGAGCGGGGGGCCGCGAGCAGTACTTC.